The rows below give T cell receptor beta chains drawn from one sample of a study of blood T cell repertoires in COVID-19. The repertoire was sequenced with immunoSEQ multiplex PCR; TCRdb's copy has only in-frame clones and lacks some. Here the sample spans about 80,000 clones, more than 70% being singletons. The sequencing sample was made of peripheral blood. Receptors were obtained from a man between 70 and 80 years old with active or convalescent COVID-19. The CDR3 runs from the conserved cysteine through the conserved F or W. The order of the fields is V gene, J gene, D gene, clone size, CDR3 DNA, CDR3 protein. A D gene is named only where the DNA matches it firmly. Clone sizes are given selectively: once, few, many, or a class where the clone is expanded.

v_call: TRBV5-1
j_call: TRBJ1-4
d_call: NA
clone_size: NA
cdr3_nt: TGCGCCAGCAGCTTGGTAGGAGGGTCTAATGAAAAACTGTTTTTT
cdr3_aa: CASSLVGGSNEKLFF

v_call: TRBV3-1/TRBV3-2
j_call: TRBJ1-1
d_call: NA
clone_size: few
cdr3_nt: TGTGCCAGCAGCCAAGGGGGGGGAGTGGACACTGAAGCTTTCTTT
cdr3_aa: CASSQGGGVDTEAFF

v_call: TRBV18
j_call: TRBJ1-1
d_call: NA
clone_size: few
cdr3_nt: TGTGCCAGCTCACCACCAGACGACGGGGGTGACACTGAAGCTTTCTTT
cdr3_aa: CASSPPDDGGDTEAFF

v_call: TRBV28
j_call: TRBJ2-1
d_call: TRBD1
clone_size: NA
cdr3_nt: TGTGCCAGCAGTTTACCAGGACAGGGGGGGAATGAGCAGTTCTTC
cdr3_aa: CASSLPGQGGNEQFF

v_call: TRBV3-1/TRBV3-2
j_call: TRBJ2-1
d_call: TRBD1
clone_size: NA
cdr3_nt: TGTGCCAGCAGCCAAGTAACAGGGGCACTATGGGGTGGGCAGTTCTTC
cdr3_aa: CASSQVTGALWGGQFF

v_call: TRBV10-1
j_call: TRBJ1-4
d_call: TRBD1
clone_size: NA
cdr3_nt: TGCGCCAGCAGCGCAGGGGGCAACGGTGAAAAACTGTTTTTT
cdr3_aa: CASSAGGNGEKLFF

v_call: TRBV3-1/TRBV3-2
j_call: TRBJ1-6
d_call: NA
clone_size: NA
cdr3_nt: TGTGCCAGCAGCCAAGCCTCTTCGGGATCACCCCTCCACTTT
cdr3_aa: CASSQASSGSPLHF

v_call: TRBV5-5
j_call: TRBJ1-4
d_call: TRBD1
clone_size: NA
cdr3_nt: TGTGCCAGCAGTCCCCAGGGGGGAGTGGAAAAACTGTTTTTT
cdr3_aa: CASSPQGGVEKLFF

v_call: TRBV5-5
j_call: TRBJ1-5
d_call: NA
clone_size: NA
cdr3_nt: TGTGCCAGCAGCTATGTAGGACAGAATCAGCCCCAGCATTTT
cdr3_aa: CASSYVGQNQPQHF

v_call: TRBV2
j_call: TRBJ2-1
d_call: TRBD1
clone_size: NA
cdr3_nt: TGTGCCAGCAGGGTAACCGGGACAGGACCTGAGCAGTTCTTC
cdr3_aa: CASRVTGTGPEQFF

v_call: TRBV4-1
j_call: TRBJ2-5
d_call: TRBD2
clone_size: few
cdr3_nt: TGCGCCAGCAGCCAAGAAACTAGCGGGGGGAACCAAGAGACCCAGTACTTC
cdr3_aa: CASSQETSGGNQETQYF

v_call: TRBV18
j_call: TRBJ2-7
d_call: NA
clone_size: NA
cdr3_nt: TGTGCCAGCTCACCCTCGACCGGGACACTCTACGAGCAGTACTTC
cdr3_aa: CASSPSTGTLYEQYF